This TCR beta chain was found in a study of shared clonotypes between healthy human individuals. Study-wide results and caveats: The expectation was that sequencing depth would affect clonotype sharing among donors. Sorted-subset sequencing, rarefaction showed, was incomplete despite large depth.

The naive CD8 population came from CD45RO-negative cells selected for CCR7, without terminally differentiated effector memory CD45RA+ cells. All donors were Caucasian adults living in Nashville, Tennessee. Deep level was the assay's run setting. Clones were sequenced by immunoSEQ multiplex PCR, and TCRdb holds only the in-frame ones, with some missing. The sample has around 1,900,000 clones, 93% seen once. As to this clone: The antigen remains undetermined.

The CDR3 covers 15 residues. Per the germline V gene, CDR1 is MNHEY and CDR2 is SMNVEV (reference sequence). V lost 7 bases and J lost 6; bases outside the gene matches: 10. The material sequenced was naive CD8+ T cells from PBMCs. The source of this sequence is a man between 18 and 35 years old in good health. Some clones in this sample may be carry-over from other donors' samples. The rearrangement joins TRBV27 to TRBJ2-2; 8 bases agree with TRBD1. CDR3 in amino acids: CASIGSRGLAGELFF. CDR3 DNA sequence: TGTGCCAGCATTGGGAGCAGGGGGCTTGCCGGGGAGCTGTTTTTT.